This T cell receptor beta chain originates from a study of neurological immune-mediated disorders (dated 2019 in TCRdb). A note on the overall study: Using UMI-based sequencing, the study compared peripheral blood TCR-beta repertoires from patients with HTLV-I-associated myelopathy (HAM/TSP), patients with multiple sclerosis, and healthy controls. The cohort comprised 60 to 75 subjects: approximately 15 HAM/TSP patients, approximately 34 multiple sclerosis patients and about 20 healthy controls. Longitudinal samples, technical triplicates and paired sorted CD4+ and CD8+ T-cell subsets, alongside PBMC samples, were included among the 106 TCR-beta libraries. The paper as a whole reports these results and caveats: No identical CDR3 amino acid sequences were found to be shared among expanded clones across subjects, suggesting that TCR-beta repertoires were private in all groups. TCR clonal expansion was highest in HAM/TSP patients and lowest in MS patients, with MS patients falling below even healthy controls.

Reading the germline V gene (reference sequence) gives CDR1 DFQATT and CDR2 SNEGSKA. Including cysteine and phenylalanine, the CDR3 has 14 amino acids. Only CDR3 DNA remains: 42 bases, in frame from the first base. This clonotype was found many times. Its antigen has not been determined. No qualities accompany the bases; no much larger clone lies one base away. Blood bank volunteers in Maryland, USA served as the healthy controls. For the sorted-subset TCR libraries, the starting material was over 950,000 sorted CD4+ or CD8+ T cells. Peripheral blood underwent Ficoll-Hypaque density gradient centrifugation to isolate PBMCs, which were then cryopreserved in liquid nitrogen. The study also sequenced paired sorted CD4+ and CD8+ subsets from healthy controls, HAM/TSP patients and MS patients. cDNA was synthesized by template-switch 5'RACE using a primer carrying a 10-nucleotide random unique molecular identifier by which each TCR transcript was tagged. Every sequencing run yielded over 170 million TCR-beta sequences covering 15-18 subjects. Total RNA was extracted with the RNeasy kit. The KAPA Real-time Library Amplification kit was used to amplify TCR-beta VDJ regions with primers targeting the TCR constant region and the 5'RACE anchor. Sample indexes and Illumina adaptors were added in a first PCR, after which library yield was increased in a second PCR. After purification with Ampure beads, the TCR product of roughly 650 bp was size-selected on a 2% E-gel SizeSelection system. Before pooling, libraries had their quality checked on a Bioanalyzer, their concentration measured with Qubit, and their quantity determined with the Kapa Library Quantification kit. An Illumina HiSeq 2500 was used to sequence the libraries paired-end at 2 x 150 bp. To increase sequence diversity, about 25-31% phiX was spiked into each library pool. The study's processing was this. Quality-filtered reads were processed with the UMI-based MiGEC pipeline, and over 90% of raw TCR sequences were removed by the MiGEC pipeline during error correction. VDJ genes were aligned to IMGT germline references, and each clonotype was defined by a unique CDR3 amino acid sequence together with V-J genes. Clonal expansion, Shannon diversity, and CDR3 relatedness (CalcPairwiseDistances, ClusterSamples) were evaluated with VDJtools, and phylogenetic trees were built with CLCbio workbench. A clone was classed as expanded if it had 8 or more unique UMIs, a cutoff based on coefficient-of-variation modelling across technical triplicates. Using fastp trimming at Q25 and MiXCR clonotype assembly, TCRdb reanalyzed the public sequencing data and kept in-frame beta chains. Each entry merges the rows of one CDR3 protein and shows their most common DNA and genes. TCRdb, not the original authors, processed these V and J calls. For this sample there are about 38,000 distinct CDR3 sequences; more than 4.5% appear just once. Of the sample, about 10% falls within the top ten clones.

Here the chain combines TRBV20-1 and TRBJ2-1, with 10 bases matching TRBD1. The receptor was isolated from a man between 18 and 29 years old in good health. Sequenced: CD4+ T cells from blood. The DNA reads as follows: TGCAGCGTCACCGGGACAGGGGTCTACAATGAGCAGTTCTTC. The encoded protein is CSVTGTGVYNEQFF.